This TCR beta chain derives from a study of blood T cell repertoires in COVID-19. Study-wide context: The United States, Italy and Spain were the sources of the acute and convalescent COVID-19 samples. T cells, B-cell-depleted T cells, or PBMCs supplied cDNA or gDNA.

The CDR3 length is 15 residues. In the study's own analysis: Nucleated cell number was recorded as an estimate derived from reference gene primer amplification. Only in-frame clones appear in the TCRdb table, and some are missing; sequencing was by immunoSEQ multiplex PCR. D and trimming come from the DNA, and the V and J calls and clone size come from that table. The sample holds 170,000 or so clones, around 80% seen once. The chain uses TRBV21-1 and TRBJ1-2; no DNA check was done on the table's D call, TRBD1. TRBV21-1 is marked as a pseudogene. This TCR derives from a man between 65 and 79 years old with active or convalescent COVID-19. Sequenced material: peripheral blood. The CDR3 DNA is TGTGCCAGCAGCAAACAAGACAGGTCCAACTATGGCTACACCTTC. Its translation: CASSKQDRSNYGYTF.